These 18 T cell receptor beta chains originate from one sample sequenced in a study of T-cell memory formation after mild COVID-19. TCRdb analysed the 5' RACE reads with MiXCR anew, one entry per CDR3 protein. The sample has 350,000 to 500,000 distinct CDR3 sequences, about 25% seen once. Sequenced input: PBMCs or a T cell subset sorted from them (not recorded which). These TCRs come from an adult woman who had mild COVID-19 (a few samples of this study predate the infection). Cell type and time point are not known.

This clonotype showed up just a few times. CDR3 bases: TGTGCCAGCAGCCCCGACAGGACTAACCACGAGCAGTACTTC. Residues: CASSPDRTNHEQYF. The rearrangement links TRBV3-1 to TRBJ2-7; D could derive from TRBD1 or TRBD2 (6 bases each). The CDR3 consists of 14 residues. Germline V gene sequence: CDR1 LGHDT, CDR2 YNNKEL (reference sequence). Trimming left V 4 bases short and J 5 bases short, with 15 bases between.

The gene calls are TRBV20-1 and TRBJ2-7; 12 bases fit TRBD2. The length of the CDR3 is 15 residues. CDR1 is DFQATT, CDR2 SNEGSKA, per germline (reference sequence). V trimming: 5 bases; J trimming: 3 bases; junction bases outside the gene matches: 8. Written as DNA, the CDR3 is TGCAGTGCTCGCAGACTAGCGGGGGAACTCTACGAGCAGTACTTC. It specifies CSARRLAGELYEQYF.

The J gene is TRBJ1-5, the V gene TRBV24-1; the D is unclear. The CDR3 extends over 13 amino acids. The V gene's germline CDR1 is KGHDR and CDR2 SFDVKD. The germline V and J ends were trimmed by 1 base and 7 bases, with 7 bases remaining between them. For the CDR3, the DNA is TGTGCCACCAGTGATTTCGGTTCCCAGCCCCAGCATTTT. Protein product: CATSDFGSQPQHF.

The chain carries TRBV11-2 and TRBJ2-5; TRBD2 matches at 7 bases. This CDR3 contains 15 residues. Trimming at V came to 4 bases and at J to 2 bases, leaving 7 bases not matched to a gene. CDR1 and CDR2 from the germline V gene are SGHAT and FQNNGV. The CDR3 DNA follows: TGTGCCAGCAGCTCCCAGGGAGGGATACAAGAGACCCAGTACTTC. Amino acids: CASSSQGGIQETQYF.

This clonotype was seen a single time. The J gene is TRBJ2-5, the V gene TRBV12-3 or TRBV12-4, with 8 bases lining up with TRBD2. V shed 5 bases, J shed 5 bases, and the junction held 7 bases outside the gene matches. The CDR3 extends over 14 amino acids. This chain's CDR3 is CASSQLAVGETQYF. The CDR3 DNA reads TGTGCCAGCAGTCAACTAGCGGTTGGGGAGACCCAGTACTTC.

The chain is built from TRBV27 and TRBJ2-1, with TRBD2 matching over 7 bases. The germline CDR1 and CDR2 sequences are MNHEY and SMNVEV (reference sequence). The CDR3 length is 14 residues. J was trimmed by 4 bases and V by 2 bases; bases with no gene match: 2. CDR3 loop: CASSLLAAYNEQFF. The CDR3 coding sequence is TGTGCCAGCAGTTTACTAGCGGCATACAATGAGCAGTTCTTC.

This clonotype was counted only a few times. The chain carries TRBV24-1 and TRBJ2-3; D possibly uses TRBD1 or TRBD2 (5 bases each). Trimming stripped 4 bases from V and 4 bases from J, with 8 bases between. Germline V lookup: CDR1 KGHDR, CDR2 SFDVKD. The CDR3 loop spans 13 amino acids. CDR3 region: CATSEGVADTQYF. For the CDR3, the DNA is TGTGCCACCAGTGAGGGGGTAGCAGATACGCAGTATTTT.

The chain recombines TRBV11-1 with TRBJ2-1; 7 nucleotides align to TRBD2. The junction had 9 bases not matched to a gene; V was cut back by 5 bases and J by 8 bases. Germline V CDR1 and CDR2: SGHAT, FQDESV (reference sequence). This CDR3 has 14 residues. For the CDR3, the DNA is TGTGCCAGCAGCCACAGCGGGATCGGCCATGAGCAGTTCTTC. It is translated as CASSHSGIGHEQFF.

V is TRBV7-2 and J is TRBJ2-7; D gene uncertain. Germline V CDR1 and CDR2: SGHTA, FQGNSA. Deletions cut 3 bases from V and 3 bases from J, with 3 bases between. CDR3 length: 11 amino acids. DNA of the CDR3: TGTGCCAGCAGCTTTAACTACGAGCAGTACTTC. This encodes CASSFNYEQYF.

This clonotype was found a few times. This chain connects TRBV6-2 or TRBV6-3 to TRBJ2-5; 8 positions agree with TRBD1. The CDR3 has 13 residues. J was trimmed by 5 bases and V by 4 bases; bases with no gene match: 3. Germline V CDR1 and CDR2: MNHEY, SVGEGT. For the CDR3, the DNA is TGTGCCAGCAGTTGGACAGGGTACGAGACCCAGTACTTC. Amino acid sequence: CASSWTGYETQYF.

The rearrangement links TRBV6-6 to TRBJ2-3; 10 nucleotides agree with TRBD2. Germline V CDR1 and CDR2: MNHNY, SVGAGI (reference sequence). J was trimmed by 1 base and V by 5 bases; bases with no gene match: 6. The CDR3 has 16 amino acids. The CDR3: CASSSLAGGRTDTQYF. CDR3 sequence (DNA): TGTGCCAGCAGTAGTTTAGCGGGGGGACGCACAGATACGCAGTATTTT.

This clonotype came up a few times. V is TRBV20-1 and J is TRBJ2-1, with D perhaps matching TRBD1 or TRBD2 (5 bases each). Trimming pared 4 bases from V and 5 bases from J, leaving 15 bases between. This CDR3 is 14 amino acids long. In germline, CDR1 is DFQATT, CDR2 SNEGSKA (reference sequence). CDR3 protein: CSAKPGRLNNEQFF. The CDR3 coding sequence is TGCAGTGCTAAGCCGGGACGGCTTAACAATGAGCAGTTCTTC.

The chain couples TRBV29-1 to TRBJ1-4, with D possibly TRBD1 on 6 matching bases. CDR3 size: 13 residues. Looked up from germline, CDR1 is SQVTM and CDR2 is ANQGSEA. CDR3 loop: CTDSKQGLGKLFF. The CDR3 nucleotides are TGCACCGATTCAAAACAGGGTTTGGGGAAACTGTTTTTT.

In this sample, this clonotype turned up a few times. The gene calls are TRBV7-9 and TRBJ2-7; D is unresolved. The CDR3 contains 13 residues. Trimming cost V 8 bases and J 2 bases, with 13 bases left between them. In germline, CDR1 is SEHNR, CDR2 FQNEAQ (reference sequence). The CDR3 sequence is CASHAIMAYEQYF. The DNA for the CDR3 is TGTGCCAGCCACGCCATCATGGCCTACGAGCAGTACTTC.

The chain combines TRBV5-1 with TRBJ2-5; D may be TRBD2 (6 bases). Looked up from germline, CDR1 is SGHRS and CDR2 is YFSETQ. This CDR3 contains 15 residues. The V end was cut by 4 bases, the J end by 2 bases, with 15 bases between. The CDR3 here is CASSTGLTGQETQYF. Here the CDR3 DNA reads TGCGCCAGCAGCACTGGACTAACGGGACAAGAGACCCAGTACTTC. The complete variable domain, with remaining parts taken from reference TRBV5-1 and TRBJ2-5, reads KAGVTQTPRYLIKTRGQQVTLSCSPISGHRSVSWYQQTPGQGLQFLFEYFSETQRNKGNFPGRFSGRQFSNSRSEMNVSTLELGDSALYLCASSTGLTGQETQYFGPGTRLLVL.

The chain combines TRBV18 with TRBJ2-1; TRBD2 might be the D (5 bases). V was cut by 6 bases and J by 0 bases, with 12 bases left in between. CDR3 length: 15 residues. The V gene's germline CDR1 is KGHSH and CDR2 LQKENI. CDR3 bases: TGTGCCAGCTCCCGTGGGAGCTTCTCCTACAATGAGCAGTTCTTC. It codes for CASSRGSFSYNEQFF.

The chain joins TRBV11-2 to TRBJ2-7; 10 bases are a match to TRBD1. The CDR3 is 15 amino acids. V shed 5 bases and J 1 base; nucleotides not matched to a gene: 5. In germline, CDR1 is SGHAT, CDR2 FQNNGV. The CDR3 nucleotides read TGTGCCAGCAGCACGGACAGGGGGGTTTCCTACGAGCAGTACTTC. Amino acid sequence: CASSTDRGVSYEQYF. Complete variable domain (other parts from reference TRBV11-2 and TRBJ2-7): EAGVAQSPRYKIIEKRQSVAFWCNPISGHATLYWYQQILGQGPKLLIQFQNNGVVDDSQLPKDRFSAERLKGVDSTLKIQPAKLEDSAVYLCASSTDRGVSYEQYFGPGTRLTVT.

This clonotype occurred a few times. This chain links TRBV11-3 with TRBJ1-2; D might be TRBD1 (5 bases). The germline gives CDR1 SGHNT, CDR2 YENEEA. This CDR3 spans 12 amino acids. V shed 5 bases and J shed 8 bases, with 12 bases lying between them. The CDR3 loop reads CASSPGGSGYTF. CDR3 nucleotides: TGTGCCAGCAGCCCGGGGGGAAGCGGCTACACCTTC.